This T cell receptor (beta chain) was identified during a study of shared clonotypes between healthy human individuals. All of the donors resided in Nashville, Tennessee, and each was a Caucasian adult. This CDR3 is built from 17 residues. V lost 1 base, J lost 2 bases, and 5 bases stayed unmatched. Germline V CDR1 and CDR2: SGHVS, FNYEAQ. Deep level was the assay's run setting. The table came from immunoSEQ multiplex PCR; TCRdb's copy has only in-frame clones and leaves some out. Of 2,100,000 or so clones detected, around 95% appear once; the ten largest clones hold roughly 0.13%. Sequenced input: naive CD4+ T cells sorted from blood. The subset was: CD45RA+ positively selected. The gene calls are TRBV7-6 and TRBJ2-1; 10 bases are a match to TRBD2. This clonotype originated in a man younger than 35 in good health. Written as DNA, the CDR3 is TGTGCCAGCAGCTTAGTTCCTAGCGGGGGTACCTACAATGAGCAGTTCTTC. Amino acid sequence: CASSLVPSGGTYNEQFF. Full variable domain (remainder filled in from reference TRBV7-6 and TRBJ2-1): GAGVSQSPRYKVTKRGQDVALRCDPISGHVSLYWYRQALGQGPEFLTYFNYEAQQDKSGLPNDRFSAERPEGSISTLTIQRTEQRDSAMYRCASSLVPSGGTYNEQFFGPGTRLTVL.